Following are 26 T cell receptor beta chains from one sample sequenced in a study of blood T cells in healthy people across ages. The use of a sample-barcoded 5' primer and a J-beta primer mix characterized a second PCR of roughly 7 to 11 cycles. TCRdb used MiXCR to reprocess the 5' RACE reads, holding one entry per CDR3 protein. This repertoire shows around 970,000 distinct CDR3 sequences, roughly 51% found once; its top ten account for about 20%. Sequenced: blood. The receptor set was obtained from a woman aged 55-69 years in good health.

The J gene is TRBJ1-5, the V gene TRBV2; weak D call: TRBD1 (6 bases). The V end was cut by 1 base, the J end by 0 bases, with 13 bases between. The CDR3 is 17 amino acids. Germline V gives CDR1 SNHLY, CDR2 FYNNEI. CDR3 DNA: TGTGCCAGCAGTGAAGGGGGGCAGGGATATAGCAATCAGCCCCAGCATTTT. Its translation: CASSEGGQGYSNQPQHF.

The rearrangement links TRBV3-1 to TRBJ2-7, with 9 bases fitting TRBD1. The J call is in doubt because the DNA end fits TRBJ2-4 better. The CDR3 is 18 amino acids. CDR1 LGHDT and CDR2 YNNKEL come from the germline V gene (reference sequence). The CDR3 spells CASSPGTGPGLRENIQYF. DNA of the CDR3: TGTGCCAGCAGCCCCGGGACAGGGCCGGGGCTTCGGGAAAACATTCAGTACTTC.

The rearrangement uses TRBV6-2 or TRBV6-3 and TRBJ1-1; D unresolved. Germline values: CDR1 MNHEY, CDR2 SVGEGT. CDR3 size: 15 residues. V was trimmed by 9 bases and J by 4 bases, leaving 21 bases between them. In DNA form, the CDR3 reads TGTGCCAGTCAGCAGATGAGGGATTTGGCCACTGAAGCTTTCTTT. Translation: CASQQMRDLATEAFF.

This clonotype appeared a few times. The gene calls are TRBV7-3 and TRBJ2-3; D remains unclear. The germline CDR1 and CDR2 sequences are SGHTA and FQGTGA. The CDR3 consists of 15 residues. Trimming took 0 bases from V and 0 from J, leaving 7 bases between them. In nucleotides, the CDR3 is TGTGCCAGCAGCTTAACGGGCATGAGCACAGATACGCAGTATTTT. Protein product: CASSLTGMSTDTQYF.

As to this clonotype: A read error may be the cause here, since a much bigger clone is one base away. This chain connects TRBV28 to TRBJ2-3, with unresolved D. CDR1 MDHEN and CDR2 SYDVKM come from the germline V gene. The CDR3 consists of 14 residues. The ends were cut back, 4 bases at V and 4 bases at J, with 12 bases in the middle. CDR3 region: CASSSVVPADTQYF. As DNA, the CDR3 is TGTGCCAGCAGTTCAGTGGTTCCCGCAGATACGCAGTATTTT. Full variable domain (missing parts from reference TRBV28 and TRBJ2-3): DVKVTQSSRYLVKRTGEKVFLECVQDMDHENMFWYRQDPGLGLRLIYFSYDVKMKEKGDIPEGYSVSREKKERFSLILESASTNQTSMYLCASSSVVPADTQYFGPGTRLTVL.

This chain links TRBV5-1 with TRBJ2-5, with D possibly TRBD2 on 6 matching bases. V was shortened by 1 base and J by 11 bases, with 15 bases between the two germline ends. The CDR3 runs 13 residues. The germline CDR1 and CDR2 sequences are SGHRS and YFSETQ. CDR3 in DNA: TGCGCCAGCAGCTTGTCTAGCGCCAATGAGCAGTACTTC. This encodes CASSLSSANEQYF. The variable domain in full, completed from reference TRBV5-1 and TRBJ2-5, reads KAGVTQTPRYLIKTRGQQVTLSCSPISGHRSVSWYQQTPGQGLQFLFEYFSETQRNKGNFPGRFSGRQFSNSRSEMNVSTLELGDSALYLCASSLSSANEQYFGPGTRLLVL.

The count of this clonotype is one. This rearrangement joins TRBV29-1 to TRBJ2-5, with no clear D. V was cut by 6 bases and J by 11 bases, with 19 bases left in between. The V gene's germline CDR1 is SQVTM and CDR2 ANQGSEA. The CDR3 contains 12 residues. The CDR3 DNA reads as TGCAGCGTGGTGACGGATTACAATGAGCAGTACTTC. Its translation: CSVVTDYNEQYF.

This chain connects TRBV14 to TRBJ2-7, with TRBD2 identical over 12 bases. Germline trimming cut 0 bases from V and 3 bases from J; bases unmatched to any gene: 6. This CDR3 is built from 17 residues. Germline V gives CDR1 SGHDN, CDR2 FVKESK. The CDR3 loop is CASSQDRLAGAHYEQYF. In DNA form, the CDR3 reads TGTGCCAGCAGCCAAGATAGACTAGCGGGAGCCCACTACGAGCAGTACTTC. Together with reference TRBV14 and TRBJ2-7, the CDR3 gives the full variable domain: EAGVTQFPSHSVIEKGQTVTLRCDPISGHDNLYWYRRVMGKEIKFLLHFVKESKQDESGMPNNRFLAERTGGTYSTLKVQPAELEDSGVYFCASSQDRLAGAHYEQYFGPGTRLTVT.

The CDR3 sequence is CSARGGDETQYF. DNA of the CDR3: TGCAGTGCTAGGGGGGGGGATGAGACCCAGTACTTC. The chain joins TRBV20-1 to TRBJ2-5; TRBD2 matches at 7 bases. The J segment lost 5 bases and the V segment lost 3 bases, leaving 3 bases of the junction unmatched. This CDR3 region has 12 residues. Germline CDR1 reads DFQATT; CDR2 reads SNEGSKA (reference sequence).

This clonotype turned up a few times. The chain joins TRBV27 to TRBJ2-5, with TRBD1 matching over 11 bases. Germline CDR1 MNHEY, CDR2 SMNVEV (reference sequence). This CDR3 is 14 amino acids long. J gave up 4 bases and V 3 bases, and 1 base lay outside the gene matches. Here the CDR3 DNA reads TGTGCCAGCAGTTTCGGGACAGGGGGAGAGACCCAGTACTTC. This translates into CASSFGTGGETQYF.

The chain is built from TRBV6-5 and TRBJ2-3; D is uncertain. Trimming removed 5 bases at V and 4 bases at J, with 13 bases between. The CDR3 extends over 14 amino acids. Germline V gene lookup returns CDR1 MNHEY and CDR2 SVGAGI. The chain's CDR3 is CASSPIEVADTQYF. The CDR3 bases are TGTGCCAGCAGTCCTATAGAAGTAGCAGATACGCAGTATTTT.

About this clonotype itself: A clone one base away is much larger, so this may be a read error. V is TRBV29-1 and J is TRBJ2-4, with 9 bases aligning to TRBD2. The J call is in doubt because the DNA end fits TRBJ2-5 better. CDR1 and CDR2 from the germline V gene are SQVTM and ANQGSEA. This CDR3 contains 15 residues. The CDR3 coding sequence is TGCAGCGTTGAACCCGCTAGCGGGGCACAAGAGACCCAGTACTTC. Protein product: CSVEPASGAQETQYF.

This chain connects TRBV28 to TRBJ1-2; maybe TRBD1 (5 bases). The CDR3 is 14 residues long. Germline-derived CDR1 and CDR2 are MDHEN and SYDVKM. V was shortened by 3 bases and J by 6 bases, with 14 bases between the two germline ends. The CDR3 region is CASSFAPQTDGYTF. CDR3 sequence (DNA): TGTGCCAGCAGTTTTGCCCCTCAGACAGATGGCTACACCTTC.

The rearrangement links TRBV5-4 to TRBJ2-3; D call uncertain. Germline CDR1 and CDR2: SGHNT and YYREEE (reference sequence). V was clipped by 4 bases and J by 2 bases, with 11 bases between them. This CDR3 comprises 14 residues. In DNA, the CDR3 is TGTGCCAGCAGCCCCTGGTCCTCCACAGATACGCAGTATTTT. It codes for CASSPWSSTDTQYF.

The chain recombines TRBV28 with TRBJ2-7, with 7 bases fitting TRBD2. Germline CDR1 is MDHEN and CDR2 is SYDVKM. With V trimmed by 6 bases and J by 1 base, 9 bases remained unmatched. This CDR3 is built from 15 residues. The CDR3 DNA sequence: TGTGCCAGCAGAAAATTCGGGGGGAGTTCCTACGAGCAGTACTTC. It yields the protein CASRKFGGSSYEQYF.

The chain joins TRBV3-1 to TRBJ2-1; maybe TRBD2 (6 bases). Germline CDR1 and CDR2: LGHDT and YNNKEL (reference sequence). The CDR3 length is 17 residues. Trimming left V 0 bases short and J 2 bases short, with 14 bases between. In nucleotides, the CDR3 is TGTGCCAGCAGCCAAGACTCGGGGGAGCGACCCTACAATGAGCAGTTCTTC. This codes for CASSQDSGERPYNEQFF.

V usage is TRBV28 and J usage is TRBJ1-1; D perhaps matches TRBD1 (5 bases). V lost 5 bases and J lost 5, with 12 bases in between. Germline V gives CDR1 MDHEN, CDR2 SYDVKM. The CDR3 runs to 13 residues. CDR3 in amino acids: CASSIRGFTEAFF. The CDR3 bases are TGTGCCAGCAGTATAAGGGGCTTTACTGAAGCTTTCTTT.

The genes are TRBV20-1 and TRBJ2-7; perhaps TRBD1 as D (6 bases). Germline V gene sequence: CDR1 DFQATT, CDR2 SNEGSKA (reference sequence). V was trimmed by 5 bases and J by 3 bases, leaving 14 bases between them. The CDR3 has 13 amino acids. This CDR3 reads CSAEHMDSYEQYF. In DNA, the CDR3 is TGCAGTGCTGAACACATGGACAGCTACGAGCAGTACTTC.

The chain employs TRBV20-1 and TRBJ2-1, with unresolved D. Between the trimmed V and J ends, which lost 3 bases and 7 bases, there was a span of 16 bases. Germline lookup yields CDR1 DFQATT and CDR2 SNEGSKA (reference sequence). This CDR3 is built from 14 residues. CDR3 region: CSASVRTLRNEQFF. Here the CDR3 DNA reads TGCAGTGCTAGCGTTCGGACCCTCAGGAATGAGCAGTTCTTC.

The rearrangement joins TRBV9 to TRBJ1-1; D gene uncertain. The V end lost 3 bases, the J end lost 5 bases, and 14 bases lay between the germline ends. Per the germline V gene, CDR1 is SGDLS and CDR2 is YYNGEE. The CDR3 sequence is 14 residues long. CDR3 nucleotide sequence: TGTGCCAGCAGCGCCCGACCCGCCGGAACTGAAGCTTTCTTT. It encodes CASSARPAGTEAFF.

The genes are TRBV20-1 and TRBJ2-3, with TRBD1 as a possible D gene (5 bases). Germline CDR1 and CDR2: DFQATT and SNEGSKA (reference sequence). V lost 2 bases and J 3 bases, leaving 12 bases between the germline ends. The CDR3 spans 14 residues. Here the CDR3 reads CSARRQAGTDTQYF. The DNA for the CDR3 is TGCAGTGCTAGACGTCAGGCAGGGACAGATACGCAGTATTTT.

Many counts were recorded for this clonotype. V gene TRBV29-1 combines with J gene TRBJ2-3; possible D gene TRBD2, 5 bases. Between the trimmed V and J ends, which lost 8 bases and 4 bases, there was a span of 13 bases. This CDR3 is 12 amino acids long. The germline V gene encodes CDR1 SQVTM and CDR2 ANQGSEA. The CDR3 sequence: CSTRSGADTQYF. The CDR3 coding sequence is TGCAGCACACGCAGCGGCGCAGATACGCAGTATTTT.

This clonotype has only one observation. This chain links TRBV10-3 with TRBJ2-3; 8 bases match TRBD2. Germline V gene sequence: CDR1 ENHRY, CDR2 SYGVKD. The CDR3 spans 13 residues. J gave up 3 bases and V 5 bases, and 1 base lay outside the gene matches. The CDR3 is CAISPSGTDTQYF. The CDR3 DNA is TGTGCCATCAGTCCTAGCGGGACAGATACGCAGTATTTT.

J is TRBJ2-7 and V is TRBV7-9; D gene ambiguous. V gave up 3 bases and J gave up 2 bases, with 11 bases separating them. Germline-derived CDR1 and CDR2 are SEHNR and FQNEAQ (reference sequence). This CDR3 contains 14 residues. CDR3 sequence (DNA): TGTGCCAGCAGCTTCGCCCACAGCCCCTACGAGCAGTACTTC. Its translation is CASSFAHSPYEQYF.

This clonotype came up a few times. This chain uses TRBV2 with TRBJ1-2, with TRBD1 matching over 11 bases. Germline CDR1 is SNHLY and CDR2 is FYNNEI. J lost 4 bases, V lost 4 bases, and 5 bases had no gene match. The CDR3 covers 15 residues. This CDR3 reads CASSASGTGGYGYTF. CDR3 in DNA: TGTGCCAGCAGTGCGTCCGGGACAGGGGGCTATGGCTACACCTTC.

The chain is built from TRBV6-5 and TRBJ2-3; TRBD2 matches at 7 bases. The CDR3 contains 13 residues. V was clipped by 2 bases and J by 7 bases; unmatched bases: 3. Germline V gene data show CDR1 as MNHEY and CDR2 as SVGAGI. CDR3 loop: CASSYLTSNTQYF. CDR3 coding DNA: TGTGCCAGCAGTTACCTGACTAGCAATACGCAGTATTTT.